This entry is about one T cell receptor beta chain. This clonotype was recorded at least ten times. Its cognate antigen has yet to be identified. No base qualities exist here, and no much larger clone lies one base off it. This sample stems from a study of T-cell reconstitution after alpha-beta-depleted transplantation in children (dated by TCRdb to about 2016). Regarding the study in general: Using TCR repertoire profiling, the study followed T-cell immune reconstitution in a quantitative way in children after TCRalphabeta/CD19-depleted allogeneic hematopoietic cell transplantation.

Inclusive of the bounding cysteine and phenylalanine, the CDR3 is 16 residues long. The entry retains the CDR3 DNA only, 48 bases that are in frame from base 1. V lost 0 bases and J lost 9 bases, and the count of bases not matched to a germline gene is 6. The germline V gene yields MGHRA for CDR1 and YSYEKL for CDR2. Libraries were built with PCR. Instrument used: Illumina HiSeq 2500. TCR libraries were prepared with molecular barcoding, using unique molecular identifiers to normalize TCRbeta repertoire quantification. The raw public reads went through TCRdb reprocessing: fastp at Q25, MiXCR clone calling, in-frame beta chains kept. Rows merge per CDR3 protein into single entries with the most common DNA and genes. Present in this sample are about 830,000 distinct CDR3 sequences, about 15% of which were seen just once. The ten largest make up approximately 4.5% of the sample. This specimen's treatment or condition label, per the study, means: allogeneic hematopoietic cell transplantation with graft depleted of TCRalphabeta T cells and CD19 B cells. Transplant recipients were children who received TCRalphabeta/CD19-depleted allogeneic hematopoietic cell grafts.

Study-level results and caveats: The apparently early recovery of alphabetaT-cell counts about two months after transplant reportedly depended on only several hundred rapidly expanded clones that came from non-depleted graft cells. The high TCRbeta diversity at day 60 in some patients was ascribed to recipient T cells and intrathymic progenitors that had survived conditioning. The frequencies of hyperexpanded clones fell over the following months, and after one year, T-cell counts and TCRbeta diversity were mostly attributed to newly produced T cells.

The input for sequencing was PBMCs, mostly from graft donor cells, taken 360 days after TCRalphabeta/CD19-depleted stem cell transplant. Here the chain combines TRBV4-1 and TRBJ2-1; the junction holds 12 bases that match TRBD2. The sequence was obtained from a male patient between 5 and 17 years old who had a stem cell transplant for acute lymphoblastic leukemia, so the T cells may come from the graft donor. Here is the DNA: TGCGCCAGCAGCCAAGAACGGCTAGCGGGAGGGAGTGAGCAGTTCTTC. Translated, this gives CASSQERLAGGSEQFF.